The next 19 T cell receptor beta chains were all read from a single sample in a study of blood T cell repertoires in COVID-19 (dated by TCRdb to 2018 to 2020). The library came from the immunoSEQ multiplex PCR assay. TCRdb took this table from immuneACCESS and kept in-frame rearrangements with V and J called. Such tables lack part of the clones; where checked against another copy, unresolved V genes explain under half of the gap, and the rest is unexplained. Within this sample are roughly 120,000 clones, with around 87% of them counted one time only. The ten largest clonotypes hold 7% to 9% of the sample. The sequencing sample was made of peripheral blood. These TCRs come from a human donor in a cohort sampled during active COVID-19.

This sequence joins TRBV6-2 or TRBV6-3 and TRBJ1-1; D may be TRBD1 (6 bases). The CDR3 length is 14 residues. Germline V lookup: CDR1 MNHEY, CDR2 SVGEGT. Trimming left V 3 bases short and J 3 bases short, with 11 bases between. The CDR3 reads CASSYAGADTEAFF. CDR3 coding DNA: TGTGCCAGCAGTTATGCGGGGGCGGACACTGAAGCTTTCTTT.

This chain uses TRBV7-2 with TRBJ2-7, with D uncertain. With 1 base removed from V and 2 bases from J, the gap between germline ends came to 9 bases. The CDR3 covers 14 residues. Per the germline V gene, CDR1 is SGHTA and CDR2 is FQGNSA. The CDR3 region is CASSLGPRTYEQYF. CDR3 coding DNA: TGTGCCAGCAGCTTAGGTCCCAGGACCTACGAGCAGTACTTC.

This sequence joins TRBV19 and TRBJ2-5, with a tentative D call TRBD1 (6 bases). The CDR3 contains 14 residues. Germline CDR1 is LNHDA and CDR2 is SQIVND (reference sequence). Trimming stripped 4 bases from V and 3 bases from J, with 12 bases between. CDR3 coding DNA: TGTGCCAGTAGTACCGGGACATCCAAAGAGACCCAGTACTTC. Its protein is CASSTGTSKETQYF.

The chain couples TRBV29-1 to TRBJ1-1, with no clear D. V dropped 6 bases and J dropped 2 bases, with 13 bases sitting between them. CDR3 length: 13 amino acids. Per the germline V gene, CDR1 is SQVTM and CDR2 is ANQGSEA. Here the CDR3 reads CSVKTAVNTEAFF. CDR3 DNA sequence: TGCAGCGTAAAAACGGCGGTTAACACTGAAGCTTTCTTT.

The J gene is TRBJ2-1, the V gene TRBV6-1, with a tentative D call TRBD1 (6 bases). The V end lost 4 bases, the J end lost 0 bases, and 22 bases lay between the germline ends. The CDR3 has 19 residues. From germline, CDR1 is MNHNS and CDR2 SASEGT. For the CDR3, the DNA is TGTGCCAGCAGTGGGGATCTGAGTAGGGCGGACAGCTCCTACAATGAGCAGTTCTTC. The encoded protein is CASSGDLSRADSSYNEQFF.

The chain uses TRBV5-1 and TRBJ2-1, with D unclear. The CDR3 runs to 13 residues. In germline, CDR1 is SGHRS, CDR2 YFSETQ. Trimming pared 1 base from V and 9 bases from J, leaving 11 bases between. The CDR3 DNA follows: TGCGCCAGCAGCTTGTACCAGCCGGGTGAGCAGTTCTTC. It yields the protein CASSLYQPGEQFF.

The chain is built from TRBV5-1 and TRBJ1-6; D may be TRBD1 (5 bases). V was cut by 4 bases and J by 6 bases, with 14 bases left in between. CDR1 is SGHRS and CDR2 is YFSETQ in the germline V gene. The CDR3 is 15 residues long. CDR3 bases: TGCGCCAGCAGCGTGGGCCCGGGGGGTAATTCACCCCTCCACTTT. Encoded protein: CASSVGPGGNSPLHF.

V gene TRBV6-4 combines with J gene TRBJ1-1; D gene uncertain. With 4 bases removed from V and 1 base from J, the gap between germline ends came to 7 bases. The CDR3 runs 13 residues. CDR1 is MRHNA, CDR2 SNTAGT, per germline. The CDR3 spells CASSVSWNTEAFF. CDR3 sequence (DNA): TGTGCCAGCAGTGTTTCCTGGAACACTGAAGCTTTCTTT.

The chain has TRBV11-2 and TRBJ1-3; D not certain. The germline V gene encodes CDR1 SGHAT and CDR2 FQNNGV. The CDR3 totals 15 residues. V was clipped by 3 bases and J by 0 bases, with 9 bases between them. The CDR3 region is CASSLMLSSGNTIYF. The CDR3 coding sequence is TGTGCCAGCAGCTTGATGCTGAGCTCTGGAAACACCATATATTTT.

This chain links TRBV7-2 with TRBJ2-5, with D tentatively TRBD2 (6 bases). Germline V gene sequence: CDR1 SGHTA, CDR2 FQGNSA. The CDR3 has 14 residues. Trimming removed 1 base at V and 6 bases at J, with 12 bases between. The CDR3 nucleotides are TGTGCCAGCAGCTTAGAAGGAGGGATAAAGACCCAGTACTTC. Translated, it gives CASSLEGGIKTQYF.

The chain combines TRBV6-5 with TRBJ1-4; D is perhaps TRBD1 (5 bases). CDR1 is MNHEY and CDR2 is SVGAGI in the germline V gene. CDR3 length: 15 residues. The V and J ends lost 6 bases and 0 bases respectively, with 11 bases between them. The CDR3 here is CASRFDRTTNEKLFF. As DNA, the CDR3 is TGTGCCAGCAGGTTTGACAGAACAACTAATGAAAAACTGTTTTTT.

About this clone itself: Other DNA sequences in the sample encode the same CDR3. J is TRBJ1-1 and V is TRBV7-9; maybe TRBD1 (6 bases). The V end lost 0 bases, the J end lost 2 bases, and 10 bases lay between the germline ends. This CDR3 is 15 amino acids long. CDR1 is SEHNR and CDR2 is FQNEAQ in the germline V gene (reference sequence). CDR3 in DNA: TGTGCCAGCAGCTTAGCGGCGGGGGCCAACACTGAAGCTTTCTTT. Amino acids: CASSLAAGANTEAFF.

For this clone: An end of the junction does not agree with germline; a read error may underlie this. The chain recombines TRBV20-1 with TRBJ2-7; 8 bases agree with TRBD2. The CDR3 totals 11 residues. Germline V gene sequence: CDR1 DFQATT, CDR2 SNEGSKA (reference sequence). The DNA for the CDR3 is TGCAGTGCTAGAGATCAGGCTAGCGGGCTCTTC. Translating gives CSARDQASGLF.

This chain joins TRBV2 and TRBJ2-3; D is unresolved. Looked up from germline, CDR1 is SNHLY and CDR2 is FYNNEI. There are 14 residues in the CDR3. With 6 bases removed from V and 1 base from J, the gap between germline ends came to 11 bases. CDR3 protein: CASSPTSRTDTQYF. In DNA form, the CDR3 reads TGTGCCAGCAGCCCTACGTCGCGCACAGATACGCAGTATTTT.

The rearrangement links TRBV4-1 to TRBJ1-4; 8 nucleotides align to TRBD1. After removal of 0 bases from V and 3 bases from J, the junction contained 12 bases not matched to a gene. Germline V gene data show CDR1 as MGHRA and CDR2 as YSYEKL. This CDR3 comprises 19 residues. The chain's CDR3 is CASSQDRDRRIGANEKLFF. The CDR3 DNA is TGCGCCAGCAGCCAAGATAGGGACAGGAGAATCGGGGCTAATGAAAAACTGTTTTTT.

The genes are TRBV11-2 and TRBJ2-3; D might be TRBD2 (6 bases). The CDR3 spans 16 residues. Per the germline V gene, CDR1 is SGHAT and CDR2 is FQNNGV. Trimming removed 1 base from V and 1 base from J, with 12 bases in between. The CDR3 bases are TGTGCCAGCAGCTTAGCACGGGACTTTCGCACAGATACGCAGTATTTT. The encoded protein is CASSLARDFRTDTQYF. Full variable domain (outside the CDR3, taken from reference TRBV11-2 and TRBJ2-3): EAGVAQSPRYKIIEKRQSVAFWCNPISGHATLYWYQQILGQGPKLLIQFQNNGVVDDSQLPKDRFSAERLKGVDSTLKIQPAKLEDSAVYLCASSLARDFRTDTQYFGPGTRLTVL.

The gene calls are TRBV6-4 and TRBJ2-2; 9 nucleotides agree with TRBD2. This CDR3 is built from 14 residues. V dropped 6 bases and J dropped 7; count of bases not matched to a gene: 6. The germline gives CDR1 MRHNA, CDR2 SNTAGT. The DNA of the CDR3 is TGTGCCAGCAGCCCTAGCGGGATCTTCGGGGAGCTGTTTTTT. Its translation is CASSPSGIFGELFF.

The gene calls are TRBV19 and TRBJ1-4; tentative D call: TRBD1 (5 bases). The CDR3 contains 15 residues. Between the trimmed V and J ends, which lost 5 bases and 4 bases, there was a span of 14 bases. Germline loops: CDR1 LNHDA, CDR2 SQIVND (reference sequence). CDR3 nucleotides: TGTGCCAGTAGTCCAGCAGGGATCCTTAATGAAAAACTGTTTTTT. It encodes CASSPAGILNEKLFF. Full variable domain (missing parts from reference TRBV19 and TRBJ1-4): DGGITQSPKYLFRKEGQNVTLSCEQNLNHDAMYWYRQDPGQGLRLIYYSQIVNDFQKGDIAEGYSVSREKKESFPLTVTSAQKNPTAFYLCASSPAGILNEKLFFGSGTQLSVL.

The chain joins TRBV19 to TRBJ1-5; possible D gene TRBD1, 5 bases. Trimming removed 5 bases from V and 1 base from J, with 15 bases in between. Germline CDR1 reads LNHDA; CDR2 reads SQIVND (reference sequence). The CDR3 spans 16 residues. CDR3 sequence: CASSAAFGGSNQPQHF. CDR3 nucleotides: TGTGCCAGTAGTGCTGCCTTTGGGGGGAGCAATCAGCCCCAGCATTTT.